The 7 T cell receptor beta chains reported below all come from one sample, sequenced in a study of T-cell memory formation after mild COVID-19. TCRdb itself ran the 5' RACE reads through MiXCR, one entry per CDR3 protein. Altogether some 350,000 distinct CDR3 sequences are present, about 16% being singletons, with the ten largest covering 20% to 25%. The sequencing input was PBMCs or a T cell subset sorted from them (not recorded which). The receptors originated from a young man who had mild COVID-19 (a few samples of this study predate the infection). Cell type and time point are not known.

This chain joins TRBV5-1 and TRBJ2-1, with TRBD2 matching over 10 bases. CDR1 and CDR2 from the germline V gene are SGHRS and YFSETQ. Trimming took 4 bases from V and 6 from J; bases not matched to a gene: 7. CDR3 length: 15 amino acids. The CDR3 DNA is TGCGCCAGCAGCGATAGCGGGGGGATTTCCAATGAGCAGTTCTTC. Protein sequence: CASSDSGGISNEQFF.

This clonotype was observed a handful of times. In DNA, the CDR3 is TGCGCCAGCAGCTTGGGGACTAGCCTCTCCGGGGAGCTGTTTTTT. It codes for CASSLGTSLSGELFF. The V and J genes are TRBV5-1 and TRBJ2-2, with 8 bases matching TRBD2. The J segment lost 6 bases and the V segment lost 0 bases, leaving 4 bases of the junction unmatched. This CDR3 has 15 residues. Germline V CDR1 and CDR2: SGHRS, YFSETQ.

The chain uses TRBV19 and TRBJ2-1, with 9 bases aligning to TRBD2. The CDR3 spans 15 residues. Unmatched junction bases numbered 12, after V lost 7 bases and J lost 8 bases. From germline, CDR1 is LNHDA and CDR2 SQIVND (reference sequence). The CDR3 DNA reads TGTGCCAGTACCCCCGGGCTAGCGGGGTCGGATGAGCAGTTCTTC. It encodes CASTPGLAGSDEQFF.

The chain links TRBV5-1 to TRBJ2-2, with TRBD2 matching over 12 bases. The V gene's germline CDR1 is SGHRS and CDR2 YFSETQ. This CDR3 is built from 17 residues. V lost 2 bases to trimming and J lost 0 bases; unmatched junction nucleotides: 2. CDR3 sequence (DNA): TGCGCCAGCAGCTTCCTAGCGGGGGGGCCGAACACCGGGGAGCTGTTTTTT. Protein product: CASSFLAGGPNTGELFF.

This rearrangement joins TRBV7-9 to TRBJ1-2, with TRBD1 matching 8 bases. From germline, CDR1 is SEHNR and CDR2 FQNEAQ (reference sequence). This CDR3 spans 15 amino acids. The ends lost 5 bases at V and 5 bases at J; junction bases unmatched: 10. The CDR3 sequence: CASSLPEGQVYGYTF. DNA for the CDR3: TGTGCCAGCAGCCTACCGGAGGGACAGGTTTATGGCTACACCTTC.

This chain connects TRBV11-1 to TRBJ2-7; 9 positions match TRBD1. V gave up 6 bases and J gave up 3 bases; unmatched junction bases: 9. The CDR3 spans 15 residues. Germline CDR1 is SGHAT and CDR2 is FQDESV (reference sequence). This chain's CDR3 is CASRRSDRGLYEQYF. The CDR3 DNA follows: TGTGCCAGCAGGCGGTCGGACAGGGGCCTCTACGAGCAGTACTTC.

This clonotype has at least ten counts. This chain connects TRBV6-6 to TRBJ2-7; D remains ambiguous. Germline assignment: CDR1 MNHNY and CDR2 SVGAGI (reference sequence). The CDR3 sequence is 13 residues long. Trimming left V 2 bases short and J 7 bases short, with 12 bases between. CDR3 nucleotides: TGTGCCAGCAGTTACCATCCATCTGTAGAGCAGTACTTC. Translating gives CASSYHPSVEQYF.